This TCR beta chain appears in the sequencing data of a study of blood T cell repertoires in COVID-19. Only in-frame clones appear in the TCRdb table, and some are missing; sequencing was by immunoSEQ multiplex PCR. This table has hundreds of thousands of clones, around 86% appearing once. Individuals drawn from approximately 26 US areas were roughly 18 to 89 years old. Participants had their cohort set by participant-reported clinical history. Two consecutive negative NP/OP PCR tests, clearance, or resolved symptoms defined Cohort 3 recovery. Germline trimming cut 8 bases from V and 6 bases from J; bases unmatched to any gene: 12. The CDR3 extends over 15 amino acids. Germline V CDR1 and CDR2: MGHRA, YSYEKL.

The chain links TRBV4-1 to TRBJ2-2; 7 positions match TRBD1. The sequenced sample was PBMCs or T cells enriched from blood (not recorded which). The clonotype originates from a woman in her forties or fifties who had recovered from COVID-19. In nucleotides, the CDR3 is TGCGCCAGCGCAACCCAGACAGGGCTCGCCGGGGAGCTGTTTTTT. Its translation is CASATQTGLAGELFF.